This T cell receptor beta chain originates from a study of blood T cell repertoires in COVID-19. Overall study: The analysed material was cDNA or gDNA that came from T cells, B-cell-depleted T cells, or PBMCs.

CDR1 is SGHAT and CDR2 is FQNNGV in the germline V gene. The CDR3 is made up of 15 amino acids. The V end lost 5 bases, the J end lost 5 bases, and 19 bases lay between the germline ends. The assay was immunoSEQ multiplex PCR, and TCRdb's table has in-frame clones only and misses some. This sample yields 150,000 to 170,000 clones, of which 83% are seen a single time; about 12% belongs to the top ten. Sequenced sample: peripheral blood. This TCR was sampled from a woman aged 60-70 years with COVID-19, enrolled during active disease. The chain joins TRBV11-2 to TRBJ2-7, with D perhaps matching TRBD2 (5 bases). The CDR3 reads CASSEAKTIIDEQYV. As DNA, the CDR3 is TGTGCCAGCAGCGAGGCTAAGACTATAATCGACGAGCAGTACGTC.